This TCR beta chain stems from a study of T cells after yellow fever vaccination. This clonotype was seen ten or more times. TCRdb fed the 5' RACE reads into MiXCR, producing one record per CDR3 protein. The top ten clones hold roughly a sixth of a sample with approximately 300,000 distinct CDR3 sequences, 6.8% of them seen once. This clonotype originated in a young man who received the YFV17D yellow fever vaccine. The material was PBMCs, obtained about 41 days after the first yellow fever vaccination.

In nucleotides, the CDR3 is TGTGCCAGCAGGTTTCAAGGGGCCGCCGGGGAGCTGTTTTTT. Translation: CASRFQGAAGELFF. The chain links TRBV12-3 or TRBV12-4 to TRBJ2-2, with a tentative D call TRBD1 (5 bases). The CDR3 totals 14 residues. The ends were cut back, 6 bases at V and 6 bases at J, with 14 bases in the middle.